This T cell receptor (beta chain) was sequenced during a study of CD8 T cells in Susac syndrome. With random hexamers, roughly 0.45 to 1 ug RNA was reverse transcribed. TCRdb analysed the immunoSEQ multiplex PCR reads with MiXCR anew, one entry per CDR3 protein. Of about 210,000 distinct CDR3 sequences in the sample, 94% were seen once. V was trimmed by 0 bases and J by 1 base, leaving 12 bases between them. Germline V gene data show CDR1 as LNHNV and CDR2 as YYDKDF (reference sequence). There are 16 residues in the CDR3. The V gene is TRBV15, the J gene TRBJ1-2; unclear D gene. Sequenced: CD4+ T cells from PBMCs. This TCR came from a human donor with Susac syndrome. The CDR3 spells CATSRDARRNNYGYTF. The CDR3 DNA reads as TGTGCCACCAGCAGAGATGCTAGACGGAATAACTATGGCTACACCTTC.